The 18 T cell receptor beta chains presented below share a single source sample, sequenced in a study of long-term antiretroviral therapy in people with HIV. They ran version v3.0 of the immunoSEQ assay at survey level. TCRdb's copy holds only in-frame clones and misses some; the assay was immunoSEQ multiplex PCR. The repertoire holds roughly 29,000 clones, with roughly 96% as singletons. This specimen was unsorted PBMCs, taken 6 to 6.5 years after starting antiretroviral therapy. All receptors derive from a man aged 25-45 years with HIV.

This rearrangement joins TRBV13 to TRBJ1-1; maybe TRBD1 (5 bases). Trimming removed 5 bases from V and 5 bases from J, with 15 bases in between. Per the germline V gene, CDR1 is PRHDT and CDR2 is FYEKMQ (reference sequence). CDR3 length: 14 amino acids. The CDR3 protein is CASSHSGPGTEAFF. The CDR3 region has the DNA TGTGCCAGCAGCCACTCGGGACCAGGGACTGAAGCTTTCTTT.

In DNA form, the CDR3 reads TGTGCCAGTAGTAGCGGGAGGGCCGGTGAGCAGTTCTTC. Translating gives CASSSGRAGEQFF. This chain uses TRBV19 with TRBJ2-1; 9 bases align to TRBD2. V was clipped by 4 bases and J by 9 bases; unmatched bases: 4. There are 13 residues in the CDR3. Looked up from germline, CDR1 is LNHDA and CDR2 is SQIVND (reference sequence). The full variable domain, its missing parts supplied by reference TRBV19 and TRBJ2-1, is DGGITQSPKYLFRKEGQNVTLSCEQNLNHDAMYWYRQDPGQGLRLIYYSQIVNDFQKGDIAEGYSVSREKKESFPLTVTSAQKNPTAFYLCASSSGRAGEQFFGPGTRLTVL.

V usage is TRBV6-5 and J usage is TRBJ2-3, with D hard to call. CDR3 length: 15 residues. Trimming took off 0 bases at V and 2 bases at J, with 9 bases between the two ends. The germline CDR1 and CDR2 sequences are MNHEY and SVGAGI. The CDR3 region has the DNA TGTGCCAGCAGTTACTCGGGCGACCACACAGATACGCAGTATTTT. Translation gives CASSYSGDHTDTQYF.

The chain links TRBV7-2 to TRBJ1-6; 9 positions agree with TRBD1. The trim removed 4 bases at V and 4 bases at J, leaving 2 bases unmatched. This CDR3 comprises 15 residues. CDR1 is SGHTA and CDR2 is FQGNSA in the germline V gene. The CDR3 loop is CASSSQGAYNSPLHF. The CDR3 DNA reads TGTGCCAGCAGCTCACAGGGGGCGTATAATTCACCCCTCCACTTT.

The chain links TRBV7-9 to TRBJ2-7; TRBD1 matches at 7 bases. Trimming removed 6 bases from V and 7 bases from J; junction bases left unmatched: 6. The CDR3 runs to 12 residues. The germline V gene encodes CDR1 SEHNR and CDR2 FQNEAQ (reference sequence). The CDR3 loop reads CASSTQGSEQYF. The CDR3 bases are TGTGCCAGCAGTACACAGGGGAGTGAGCAGTACTTC.

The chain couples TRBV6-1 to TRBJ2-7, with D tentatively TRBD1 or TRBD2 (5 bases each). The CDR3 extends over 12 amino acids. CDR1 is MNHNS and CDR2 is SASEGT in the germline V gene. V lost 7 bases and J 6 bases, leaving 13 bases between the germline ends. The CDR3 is CASIARGIEQYF. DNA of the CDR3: TGTGCCAGCATCGCGAGGGGAATCGAGCAGTACTTC.

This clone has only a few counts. Here the CDR3 reads CASSRFSANTGELFF. Written as DNA, the CDR3 is TGTGCCAGCAGCCGATTCAGCGCGAACACCGGGGAGCTGTTTTTT. The chain couples TRBV7-9 to TRBJ2-2; no clear D gene. The V gene's germline CDR1 is SEHNR and CDR2 FQNEAQ (reference sequence). This CDR3 contains 15 residues. Trimming left V 5 bases short and J 0 bases short, with 10 bases between.

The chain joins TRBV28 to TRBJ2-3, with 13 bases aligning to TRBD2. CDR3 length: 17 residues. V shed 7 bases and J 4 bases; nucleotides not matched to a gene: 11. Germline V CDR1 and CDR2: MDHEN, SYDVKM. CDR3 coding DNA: TGTGCCAGCACTCCCCTAGGACTAGCGGGAGAACCAGATACGCAGTATTTT. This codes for CASTPLGLAGEPDTQYF.

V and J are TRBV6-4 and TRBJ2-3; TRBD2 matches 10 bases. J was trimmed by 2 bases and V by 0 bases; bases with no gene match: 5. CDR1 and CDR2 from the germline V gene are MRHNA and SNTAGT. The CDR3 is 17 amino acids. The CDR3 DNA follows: TGTGCCAGCAGTGACTCGTCTAGCGGGGGACACACAGATACGCAGTATTTT. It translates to CASSDSSSGGHTDTQYF.

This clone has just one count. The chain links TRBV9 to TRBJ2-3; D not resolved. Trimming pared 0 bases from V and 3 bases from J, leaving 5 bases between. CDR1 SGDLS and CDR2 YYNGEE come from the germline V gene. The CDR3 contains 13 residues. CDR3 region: CASSVVMTDTQYF. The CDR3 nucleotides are TGTGCCAGCAGCGTAGTCATGACAGATACGCAGTATTTT.

The CDR3 region is CSALALARSEQFF. DNA for the CDR3: TGCAGCGCATTGGCACTAGCTAGGAGTGAGCAGTTCTTC. J is TRBJ2-1 and V is TRBV29-1; a possible D gene is TRBD2 (6 bases). V gave up 7 bases and J gave up 9 bases, with 19 bases separating them. The CDR3 is 13 amino acids. CDR1 is SQVTM and CDR2 is ANQGSEA in the germline V gene.

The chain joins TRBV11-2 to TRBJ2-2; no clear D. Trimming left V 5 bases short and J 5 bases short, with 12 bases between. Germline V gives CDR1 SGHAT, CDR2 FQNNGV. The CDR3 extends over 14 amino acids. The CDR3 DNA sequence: TGTGCCAGCAGCCCGCTCAGAATAACCGGGGAGCTGTTTTTT. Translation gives CASSPLRITGELFF.

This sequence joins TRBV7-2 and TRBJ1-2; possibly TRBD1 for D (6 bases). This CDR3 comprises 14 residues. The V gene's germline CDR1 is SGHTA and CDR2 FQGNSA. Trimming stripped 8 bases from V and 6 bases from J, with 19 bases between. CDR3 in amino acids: CASGTSETGHGYTF. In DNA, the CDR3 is TGTGCCAGCGGTACTTCCGAAACAGGGCATGGCTACACCTTC.

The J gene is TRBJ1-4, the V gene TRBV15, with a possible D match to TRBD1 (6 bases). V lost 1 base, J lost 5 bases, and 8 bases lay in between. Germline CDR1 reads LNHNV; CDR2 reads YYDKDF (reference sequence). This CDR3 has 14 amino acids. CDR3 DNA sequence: TGTGCCACCAGCAGAGGGACAGAGAATGAAAAACTGTTTTTT. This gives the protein CATSRGTENEKLFF.

The CDR3 region is CASSQDARANTGELFF. The CDR3 DNA is TGTGCCAGCAGCCAAGATGCCCGCGCGAACACCGGGGAGCTGTTTTTT. V gene TRBV4-2 combines with J gene TRBJ2-2; D is undetermined. Germline V CDR1 and CDR2: LGHNA, YNFKEQ. The CDR3 runs 16 residues. V was trimmed by 0 bases and J by 0 bases, leaving 8 bases between them.

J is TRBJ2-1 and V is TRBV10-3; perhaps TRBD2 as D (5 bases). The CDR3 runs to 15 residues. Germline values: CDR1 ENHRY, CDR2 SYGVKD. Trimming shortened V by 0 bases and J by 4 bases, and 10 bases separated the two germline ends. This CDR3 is CAISESTRIYNEQFF. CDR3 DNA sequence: TGTGCCATCAGTGAGTCAACTAGGATATACAATGAGCAGTTCTTC.

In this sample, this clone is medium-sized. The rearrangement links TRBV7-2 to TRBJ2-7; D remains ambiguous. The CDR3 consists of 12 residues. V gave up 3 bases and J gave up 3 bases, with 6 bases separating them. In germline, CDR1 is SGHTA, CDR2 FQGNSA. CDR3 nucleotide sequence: TGTGCCAGCAGCTTCTCCGTCTACGAGCAGTACTTC. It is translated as CASSFSVYEQYF.

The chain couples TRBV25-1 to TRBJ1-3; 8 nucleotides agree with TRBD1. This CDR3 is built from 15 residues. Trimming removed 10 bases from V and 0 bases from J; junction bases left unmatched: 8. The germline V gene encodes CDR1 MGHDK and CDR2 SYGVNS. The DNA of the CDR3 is TGTGCCACCCAGGACAGGGCCGGCTCTGGAAACACCATATATTTT. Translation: CATQDRAGSGNTIYF.